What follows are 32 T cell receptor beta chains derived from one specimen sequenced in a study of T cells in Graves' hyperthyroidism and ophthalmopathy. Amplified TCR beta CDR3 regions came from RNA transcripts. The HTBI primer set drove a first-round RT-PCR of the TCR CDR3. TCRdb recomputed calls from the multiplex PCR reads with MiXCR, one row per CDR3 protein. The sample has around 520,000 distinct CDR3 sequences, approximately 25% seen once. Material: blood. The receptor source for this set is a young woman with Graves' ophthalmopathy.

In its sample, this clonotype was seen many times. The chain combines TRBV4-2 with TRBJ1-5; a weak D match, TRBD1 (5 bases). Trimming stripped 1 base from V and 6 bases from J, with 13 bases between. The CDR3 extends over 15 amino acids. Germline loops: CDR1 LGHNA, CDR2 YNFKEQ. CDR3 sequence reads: CASSQGVGGSQPQHF. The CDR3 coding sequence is TGTGCCAGCAGCCAAGGAGTTGGGGGAAGTCAGCCCCAGCATTTT.

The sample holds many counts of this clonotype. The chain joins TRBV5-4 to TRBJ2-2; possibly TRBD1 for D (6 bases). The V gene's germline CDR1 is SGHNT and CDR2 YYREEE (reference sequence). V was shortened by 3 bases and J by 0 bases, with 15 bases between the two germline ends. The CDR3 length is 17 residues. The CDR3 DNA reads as TGTGCCAGCAGCTCCACGGCAGGGGCCGCGAACACCGGGGAGCTGTTTTTT. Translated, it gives CASSSTAGAANTGELFF.

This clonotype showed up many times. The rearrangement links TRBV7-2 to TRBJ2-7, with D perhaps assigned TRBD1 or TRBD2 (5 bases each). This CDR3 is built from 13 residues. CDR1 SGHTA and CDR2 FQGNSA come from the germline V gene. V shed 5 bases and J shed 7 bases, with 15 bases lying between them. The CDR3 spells CASSPGPVQEQYF. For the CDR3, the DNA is TGTGCCAGCAGCCCGGGACCGGTGCAGGAGCAGTACTTC.

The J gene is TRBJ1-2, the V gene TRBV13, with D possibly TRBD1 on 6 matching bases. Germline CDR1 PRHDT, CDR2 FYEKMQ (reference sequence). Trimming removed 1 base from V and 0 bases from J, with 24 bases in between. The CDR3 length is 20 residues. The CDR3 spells CASSLVVGGSGQYSNYGYTF. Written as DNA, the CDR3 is TGTGCCAGCAGCTTAGTTGTGGGGGGGAGCGGACAGTACTCTAACTATGGCTACACCTTC.

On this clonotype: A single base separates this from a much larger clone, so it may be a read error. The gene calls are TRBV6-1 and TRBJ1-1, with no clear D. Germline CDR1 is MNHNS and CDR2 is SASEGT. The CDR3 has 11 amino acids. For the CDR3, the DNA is TGTGCCAGCAGTGAAACAGATGAAGCTTTATTT. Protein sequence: CASSETDEALF.

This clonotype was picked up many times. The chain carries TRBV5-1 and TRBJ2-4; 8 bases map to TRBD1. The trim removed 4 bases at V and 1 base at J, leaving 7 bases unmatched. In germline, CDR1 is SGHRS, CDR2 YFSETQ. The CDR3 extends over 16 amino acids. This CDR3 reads CASSQARQGAKNIQYF. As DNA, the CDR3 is TGCGCCAGCAGCCAAGCCCGACAGGGGGCCAAAAACATTCAGTACTTC.

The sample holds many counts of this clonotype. CDR3 nucleotides: TGTGCCAGCAGTGATCCGAATTCACCCCTCCACTTT. Residues: CASSDPNSPLHF. The chain employs TRBV25-1 and TRBJ1-6; D unclear. Germline V gene lookup returns CDR1 MGHDK and CDR2 SYGVNS. The CDR3 has 12 residues. With 3 bases removed from V and 7 bases from J, the gap between germline ends came to 4 bases.

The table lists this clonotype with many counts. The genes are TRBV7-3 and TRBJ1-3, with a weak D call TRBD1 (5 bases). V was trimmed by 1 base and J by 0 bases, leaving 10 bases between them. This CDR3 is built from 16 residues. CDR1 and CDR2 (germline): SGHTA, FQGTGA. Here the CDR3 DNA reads TGTGCCAGCAGCTTAAAACAGGCAACCTCTGGAAACACCATATATTTT. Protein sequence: CASSLKQATSGNTIYF.

This chain's CDR3 is CASSLSHYGYTF. The CDR3 DNA reads as TGTGCCAGCAGCCTATCACACTATGGCTACACCTTC. V usage is TRBV7-2 and J usage is TRBJ1-2, with no clear D. Germline V gives CDR1 SGHTA, CDR2 FQGNSA. Trimming left V 5 bases short and J 3 bases short, with 7 bases between. The CDR3 is made up of 12 amino acids.

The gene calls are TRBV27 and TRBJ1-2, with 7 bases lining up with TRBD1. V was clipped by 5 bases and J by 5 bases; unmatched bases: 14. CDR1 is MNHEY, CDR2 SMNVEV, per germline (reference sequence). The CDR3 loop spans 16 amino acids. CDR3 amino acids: CASSPHADRVYYGYTF. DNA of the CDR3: TGTGCCAGCAGTCCTCACGCTGACAGGGTCTATTATGGCTACACCTTC.

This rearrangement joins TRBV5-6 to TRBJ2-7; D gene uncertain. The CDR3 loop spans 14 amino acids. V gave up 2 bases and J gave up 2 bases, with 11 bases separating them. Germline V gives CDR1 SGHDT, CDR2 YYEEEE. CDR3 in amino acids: CASSFASEAYEQYF. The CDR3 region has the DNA TGTGCCAGCAGCTTCGCTTCAGAGGCCTACGAGCAGTACTTC.

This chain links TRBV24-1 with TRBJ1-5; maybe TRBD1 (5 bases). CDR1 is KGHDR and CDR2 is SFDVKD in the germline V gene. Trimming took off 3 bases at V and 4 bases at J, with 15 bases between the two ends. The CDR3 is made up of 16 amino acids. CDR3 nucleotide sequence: TGTGCCACCAGTGATCCGACAAGGGGCGATAATCAGCCCCAGCATTTT. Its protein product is CATSDPTRGDNQPQHF.

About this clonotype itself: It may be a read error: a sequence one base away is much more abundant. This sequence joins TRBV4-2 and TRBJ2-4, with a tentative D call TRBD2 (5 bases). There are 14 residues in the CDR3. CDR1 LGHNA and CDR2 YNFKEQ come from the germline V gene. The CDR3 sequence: CASSLGSLGDIKYF. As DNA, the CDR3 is TGTGCCAGCAGCCTTGGTAGCTTGGGAGACATTAAGTACTTC.

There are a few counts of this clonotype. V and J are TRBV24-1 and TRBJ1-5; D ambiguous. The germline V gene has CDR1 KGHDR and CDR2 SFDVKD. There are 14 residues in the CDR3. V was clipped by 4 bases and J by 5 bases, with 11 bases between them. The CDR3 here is CATSDDSTYQPQHF. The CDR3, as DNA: TGTGCCACCAGTGACGACTCGACCTATCAGCCCCAGCATTTT.

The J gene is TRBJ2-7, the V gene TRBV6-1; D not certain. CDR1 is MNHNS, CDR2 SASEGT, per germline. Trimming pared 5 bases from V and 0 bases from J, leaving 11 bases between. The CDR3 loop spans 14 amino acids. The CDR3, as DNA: TGTGCCAGCAGTCGTTACGTTAGCTCCTACGAGCAGTACTTC. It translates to CASSRYVSSYEQYF.

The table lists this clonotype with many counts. The CDR3 DNA is TGTGCCAGCAGCAAGGACAGGGTTGGGACCCAGTACTTC. Translated: CASSKDRVGTQYF. This chain connects TRBV7-2 to TRBJ2-5; 8 nucleotides match TRBD1. Trimming took 5 bases from V and 7 from J; bases not matched to a gene: 6. Germline values: CDR1 SGHTA, CDR2 FQGNSA. The CDR3 is made up of 13 amino acids.

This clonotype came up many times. The CDR3 DNA sequence: TGTGCCAGCAGCCAAGATCTTGAGGGATACACTGAAGCTTTCTTT. It specifies CASSQDLEGYTEAFF. This chain links TRBV3-1 with TRBJ1-1; no definite D call. The CDR3 has 15 amino acids. Per germline, CDR1 LGHDT and CDR2 YNNKEL (reference sequence). V was pared by 0 bases and J by 3 bases, with 11 bases between.

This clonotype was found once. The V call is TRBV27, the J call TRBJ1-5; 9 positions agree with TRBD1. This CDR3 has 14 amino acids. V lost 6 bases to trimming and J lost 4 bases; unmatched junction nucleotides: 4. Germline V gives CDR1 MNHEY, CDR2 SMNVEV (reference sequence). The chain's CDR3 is CASRDRGENQPQHF. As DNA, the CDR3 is TGTGCCAGCAGGGACAGGGGCGAGAATCAGCCCCAGCATTTT.

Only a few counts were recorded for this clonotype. The CDR3 bases are TGTGCCAGCAGCCCAGTCGGGAACTCTGGAAACACCATATATTTT. The encoded protein is CASSPVGNSGNTIYF. J is TRBJ1-3 and V is TRBV7-9, with D unresolved. The V end was cut by 5 bases, the J end by 0 bases, with 11 bases between. Germline values: CDR1 SEHNR, CDR2 FQNEAQ (reference sequence). CDR3 length: 15 residues.

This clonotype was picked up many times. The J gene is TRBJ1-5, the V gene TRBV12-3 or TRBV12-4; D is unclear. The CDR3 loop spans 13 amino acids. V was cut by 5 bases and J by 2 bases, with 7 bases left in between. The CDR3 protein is CASSPPGNQPQHF. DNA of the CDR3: TGTGCCAGCAGTCCTCCCGGCAATCAGCCCCAGCATTTT.

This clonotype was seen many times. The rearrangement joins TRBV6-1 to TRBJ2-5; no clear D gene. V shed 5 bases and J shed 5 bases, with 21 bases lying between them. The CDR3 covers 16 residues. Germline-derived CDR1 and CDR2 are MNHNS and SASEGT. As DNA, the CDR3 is TGTGCCAGCAGTACAAGGACGCCTAAAATGGGGGAGACCCAGTACTTC. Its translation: CASSTRTPKMGETQYF.

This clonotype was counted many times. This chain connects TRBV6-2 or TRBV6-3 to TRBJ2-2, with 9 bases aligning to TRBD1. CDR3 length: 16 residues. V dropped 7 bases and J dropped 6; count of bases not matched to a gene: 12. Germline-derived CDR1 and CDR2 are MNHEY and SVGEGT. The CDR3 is CASKTLGTGSPGELFF. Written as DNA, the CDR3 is TGTGCCAGCAAAACACTCGGGACAGGGTCTCCCGGGGAGCTGTTTTTT.

The CDR3 loop is CASRRVRTYEQYF. The CDR3 nucleotides are TGTGCCAGCAGGAGGGTTCGGACCTACGAGCAGTACTTC. This chain joins TRBV6-1 and TRBJ2-7, with D perhaps TRBD2 (5 bases). The CDR3 covers 13 residues. V dropped 6 bases and J dropped 2 bases, with 11 bases sitting between them. Germline V gene sequence: CDR1 MNHNS, CDR2 SASEGT.

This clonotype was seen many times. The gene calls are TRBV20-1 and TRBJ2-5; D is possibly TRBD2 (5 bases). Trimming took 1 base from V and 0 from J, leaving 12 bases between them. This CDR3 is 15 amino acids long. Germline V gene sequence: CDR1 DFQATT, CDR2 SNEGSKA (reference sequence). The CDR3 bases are TGCAGTGCTAGAGGCCGGACTTCGTACCAAGAGACCCAGTACTTC. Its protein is CSARGRTSYQETQYF.

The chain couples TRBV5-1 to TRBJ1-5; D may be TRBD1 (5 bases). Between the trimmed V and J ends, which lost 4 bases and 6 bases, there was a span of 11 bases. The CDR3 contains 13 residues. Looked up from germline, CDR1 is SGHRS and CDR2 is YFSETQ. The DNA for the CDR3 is TGCGCCAGCAGCCCAGGGTACGGTCAGCCCCAGCATTTT. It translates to CASSPGYGQPQHF.

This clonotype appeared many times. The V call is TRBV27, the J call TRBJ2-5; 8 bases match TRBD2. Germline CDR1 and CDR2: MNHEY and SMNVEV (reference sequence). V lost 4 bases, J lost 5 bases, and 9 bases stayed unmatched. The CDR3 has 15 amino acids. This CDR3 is CASSSSGGPRETQYF. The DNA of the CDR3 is TGTGCCAGCAGTTCATCGGGGGGGCCGAGGGAGACCCAGTACTTC.

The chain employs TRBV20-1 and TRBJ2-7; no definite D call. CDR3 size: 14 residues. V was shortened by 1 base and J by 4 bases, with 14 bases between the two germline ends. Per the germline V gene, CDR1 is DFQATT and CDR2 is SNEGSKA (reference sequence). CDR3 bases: TGCAGTGCTAGAGGCGACATCCCTAATTACGAGCAGTACTTC. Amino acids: CSARGDIPNYEQYF.

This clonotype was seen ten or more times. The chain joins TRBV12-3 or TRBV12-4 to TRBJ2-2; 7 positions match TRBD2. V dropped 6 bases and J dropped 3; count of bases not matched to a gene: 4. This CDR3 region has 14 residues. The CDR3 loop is CASSVSGDTGELFF. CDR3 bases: TGTGCCAGCAGCGTGAGCGGGGACACCGGGGAGCTGTTTTTT.

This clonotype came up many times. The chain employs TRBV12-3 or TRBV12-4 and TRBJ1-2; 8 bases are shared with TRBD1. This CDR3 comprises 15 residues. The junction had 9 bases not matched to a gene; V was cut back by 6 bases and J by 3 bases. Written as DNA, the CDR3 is TGTGCCAGCAGCCGGAGGGGACAGGAGCACTATGGCTACACCTTC. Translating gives CASSRRGQEHYGYTF.

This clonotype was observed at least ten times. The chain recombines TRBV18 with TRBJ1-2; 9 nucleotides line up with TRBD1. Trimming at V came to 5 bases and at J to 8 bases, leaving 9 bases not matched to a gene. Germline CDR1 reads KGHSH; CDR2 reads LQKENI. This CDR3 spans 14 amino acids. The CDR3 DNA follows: TGTGCCAGCTCAATTCCGGGACAGGGAGGAGGCTACACCTTC. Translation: CASSIPGQGGGYTF.

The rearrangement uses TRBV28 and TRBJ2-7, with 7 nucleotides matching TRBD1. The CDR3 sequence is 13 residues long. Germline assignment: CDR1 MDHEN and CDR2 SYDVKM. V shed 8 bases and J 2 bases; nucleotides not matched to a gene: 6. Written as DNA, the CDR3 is TGTGCCAGCTGGGACAGCCTAACCTACGAGCAGTACTTC. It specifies CASWDSLTYEQYF. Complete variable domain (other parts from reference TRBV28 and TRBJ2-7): DVKVTQSSRYLVKRTGEKVFLECVQDMDHENMFWYRQDPGLGLRLIYFSYDVKMKEKGDIPEGYSVSREKKERFSLILESASTNQTSMYLCASWDSLTYEQYFGPGTRLTVT.

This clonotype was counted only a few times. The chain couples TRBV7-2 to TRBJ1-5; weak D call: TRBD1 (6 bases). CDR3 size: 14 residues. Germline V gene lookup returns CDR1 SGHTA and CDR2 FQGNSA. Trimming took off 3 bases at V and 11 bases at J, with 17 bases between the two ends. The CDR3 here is CASSLAGAREAQHF. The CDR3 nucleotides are TGTGCCAGCAGCTTGGCAGGGGCGAGAGAAGCCCAGCATTTT.